A single sample gave rise to the 8 T cell receptor beta chains below, sequenced in a study of T cell repertoires in cytomegalovirus infection. Their antigens remain unidentified. TCRdb recomputed calls from the reads with MiXCR, one row per CDR3 protein. The sample lists fewer than 950,000 distinct CDR3 sequences, 32% seen once, with around 11% in the top ten. The specimen was cultured CD8+ T cells from PBMCs, collected from culture after CMV antigen stimulation. These TCRs come from a human donor in good health (CMV status not recorded). Some clones in this sample may be carry-over from other donors' samples.

This clonotype has a single count. The chain uses TRBV6-1 and TRBJ1-5; 8 bases map to TRBD1. Trimming took 1 base from V and 6 from J; bases not matched to a gene: 5. The CDR3 length is 15 residues. Germline CDR1 MNHNS, CDR2 SASEGT. The CDR3 protein is CASSEGQGKAQPQHF. CDR3 nucleotide sequence: TGTGCCAGCAGTGAAGGACAGGGGAAAGCTCAGCCCCAGCATTTT.

V usage is TRBV27 and J usage is TRBJ2-3; no clear D gene. CDR1 is MNHEY, CDR2 SMNVEV, per germline (reference sequence). The length of the CDR3 is 11 residues. V lost 8 bases and J 5 bases, leaving 8 bases between the germline ends. The CDR3 region has the DNA TGTGCCAGCTCTTCCCAAGATACGCAGTATTTT. Translating gives CASSSQDTQYF.

This clonotype was counted ten times or more. The chain joins TRBV7-2 to TRBJ2-2, with TRBD1 as a possible D gene (5 bases). The CDR3 has 17 residues. V lost 5 bases and J 5 bases, leaving 21 bases between the germline ends. CDR1 is SGHTA, CDR2 FQGNSA, per germline. CDR3 residues: CASSRDRQQWTTGELFF. CDR3 nucleotides: TGTGCCAGCAGCCGCGACAGACAGCAATGGACGACCGGGGAGCTGTTTTTT.

The V call is TRBV5-4, the J call TRBJ1-1; D is possibly TRBD1 (5 bases). The CDR3 has 15 residues. The V and J ends lost 7 bases and 0 bases respectively, with 16 bases between them. Germline CDR1 and CDR2: SGHNT and YYREEE (reference sequence). In nucleotides, the CDR3 is TGTGCCAGCTTCCCCTGGGGGTCGATGAACACTGAAGCTTTCTTT. This translates into CASFPWGSMNTEAFF.

The chain combines TRBV4-3 with TRBJ1-1, with D perhaps matching TRBD1 (5 bases). The V end was cut by 8 bases, the J end by 1 base, with 14 bases between. The CDR3 loop spans 14 amino acids. Germline V CDR1 and CDR2: LGHNA, YSLEER. The CDR3 DNA reads TGCGCCAGCCGACCCAGGGCGGAGAACACTGAAGCTTTCTTT. Protein sequence: CASRPRAENTEAFF.

The chain recombines TRBV12-3 or TRBV12-4 with TRBJ1-5; D possibly corresponds to TRBD1 (6 bases). CDR3 length: 15 amino acids. V lost 5 bases and J 6 bases, leaving 17 bases between the germline ends. The CDR3 protein is CASSPYRESGQPQHF. CDR3 DNA sequence: TGTGCCAGCAGTCCGTACAGGGAATCCGGTCAGCCCCAGCATTTT.

The chain links TRBV5-1 to TRBJ2-5; TRBD2 agrees at 8 bases. The CDR3 spans 16 residues. With 0 bases clipped from V and 2 bases from J, the junction kept 6 bases outside the gene matches. Germline loops: CDR1 SGHRS, CDR2 YFSETQ. The CDR3 region is CASSLVPAGGQETQYF. Here the CDR3 DNA reads TGCGCCAGCAGCTTGGTCCCGGCGGGGGGACAAGAGACCCAGTACTTC.

The sample holds many counts of this clonotype. The chain carries TRBV7-2 and TRBJ2-2; tentatively, D is TRBD1 (5 bases). Germline loops: CDR1 SGHTA, CDR2 FQGNSA. Trimming left V 5 bases short and J 5 bases short, with 9 bases between. The CDR3 extends over 13 amino acids. The CDR3 loop reads CASSRRGTGELFF. Written as DNA, the CDR3 is TGTGCCAGCAGCCGTAGGGGAACCGGGGAGCTGTTTTTT.